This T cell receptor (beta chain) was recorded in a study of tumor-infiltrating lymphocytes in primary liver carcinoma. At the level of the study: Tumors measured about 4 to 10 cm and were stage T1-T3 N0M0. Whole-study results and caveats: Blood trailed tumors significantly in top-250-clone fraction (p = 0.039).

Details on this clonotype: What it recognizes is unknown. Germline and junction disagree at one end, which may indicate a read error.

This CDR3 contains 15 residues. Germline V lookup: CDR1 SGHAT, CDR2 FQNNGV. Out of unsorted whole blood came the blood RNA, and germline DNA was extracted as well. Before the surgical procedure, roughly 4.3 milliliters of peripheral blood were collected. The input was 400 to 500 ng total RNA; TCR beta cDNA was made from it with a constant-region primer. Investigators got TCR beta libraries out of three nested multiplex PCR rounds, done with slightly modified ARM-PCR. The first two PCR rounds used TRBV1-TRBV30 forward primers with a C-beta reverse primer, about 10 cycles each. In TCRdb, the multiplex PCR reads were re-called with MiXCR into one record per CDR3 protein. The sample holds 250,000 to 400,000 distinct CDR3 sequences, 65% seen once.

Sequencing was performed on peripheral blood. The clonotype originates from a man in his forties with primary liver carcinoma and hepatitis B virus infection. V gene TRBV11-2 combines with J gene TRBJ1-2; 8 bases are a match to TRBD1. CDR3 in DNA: TGTGCTAGCAGCTTAGTAGGACAGGGTGTAATGGGCTACACCTTC. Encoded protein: CASSLVGQGVMGYTF.